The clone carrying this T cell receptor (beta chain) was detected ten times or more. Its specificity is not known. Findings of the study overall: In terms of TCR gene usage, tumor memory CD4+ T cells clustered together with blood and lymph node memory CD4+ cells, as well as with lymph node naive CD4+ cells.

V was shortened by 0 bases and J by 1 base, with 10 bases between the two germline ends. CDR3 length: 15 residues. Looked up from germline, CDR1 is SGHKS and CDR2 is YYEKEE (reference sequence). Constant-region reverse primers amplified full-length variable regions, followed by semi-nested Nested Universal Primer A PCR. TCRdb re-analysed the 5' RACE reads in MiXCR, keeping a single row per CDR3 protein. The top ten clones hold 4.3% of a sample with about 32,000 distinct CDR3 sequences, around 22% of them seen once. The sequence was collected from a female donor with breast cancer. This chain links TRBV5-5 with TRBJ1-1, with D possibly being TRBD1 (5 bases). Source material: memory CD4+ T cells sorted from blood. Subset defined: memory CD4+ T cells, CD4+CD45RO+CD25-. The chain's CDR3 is CASSLGGARNTEAFF. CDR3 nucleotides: TGTGCCAGCAGCTTGGGAGGGGCCAGGAACACTGAAGCTTTCTTT.